The clone carrying this T cell receptor beta chain was seen a few times. What it recognizes is unknown. The entry originates in a study of identical twins. The study, taken as a whole, reports: Those out-of-frame alpha sequences shared by twins showed an excess of low generation probability. For cord blood, abundant beta clonotypes had fewer insertions, unlike memory repertoires, which showed none. The same donors were not followed; conclusions instead depended on cross-sectional statistical analysis.

The CDR3 covers 15 residues. Germline assignment: CDR1 SGHRS and CDR2 YFSETQ. Trimming at V came to 0 bases and at J to 5 bases, leaving 3 bases not matched to a gene. Everyone who gave samples was a healthy Caucasian. TCRdb fed the 5' RACE reads into MiXCR, producing one record per CDR3 protein. The table shows 690,000 or so distinct CDR3 sequences, with roughly 6% occurring only once. The chain recombines TRBV5-1 with TRBJ2-3, with 10 bases aligning to TRBD1. The sequence was collected from a man between 18 and 35 years old in good health. Input material: naive T cells sorted from blood. The CDR3 bases are TGCGCCAGCAGCTTGGCGGGACAGGGGTTAGATACGCAGTATTTT. Translating gives CASSLAGQGLDTQYF.